What follows describes a single T cell receptor beta chain. No antigen is known for it. The PCR contained 60 Vbeta and 13 Jbeta primers. The protocol was immunoSEQ multiplex PCR, while the TCRdb copy is restricted to in-frame clones and leaves out a portion. This repertoire shows around 100,000 clones, roughly four fifths found once; its top ten account for less than 4%. Trimming cost V 1 base and J 5 bases; bases outside gene matches: 8. The CDR3 is 16 residues long. CDR1 is SGDLS, CDR2 YYNGEE, per germline. The sample comes from a study of cytomegalovirus exposure and HLA in healthy donors. Study results and limitations: In an earlier analysis, productive rearrangement rates for most beta V segments clustered near 87% or 30%.

The specimen sequenced was PBMCs. This TCR came from a man in his forties or fifties in good health and CMV-seronegative. V and J are TRBV9 and TRBJ2-2; 7 positions agree with TRBD1. CDR3 region: CASSVLGQFFTGELFF. The CDR3 nucleotides read TGTGCCAGCAGCGTATTGGGACAGTTCTTTACCGGGGAGCTGTTTTTT. Together with reference TRBV9 and TRBJ2-2, the CDR3 gives the full variable domain: DSGVTQTPKHLITATGQRVTLRCSPRSGDLSVYWYQQSLDQGLQFLIQYYNGEERAKGNILERFSAQQFPDLHSELNLSSLELGDSALYFCASSVLGQFFTGELFFGEGSRLTVL.